A single T cell receptor beta chain is shown here with its context. The data are from a study of CD8+ T cells in alopecia areata. V lost 3 bases and J lost 4; bases outside the gene matches: 6. Germline loops: CDR1 SGDLS, CDR2 YYNGEE. The CDR3 spans 15 residues. Indicated treatment: oral pan-JAK inhibitor, 5-10 mg twice daily. RNA, once extracted, was reverse transcribed into cDNA for use as the sequencing template. Only in-frame clones appear in the TCRdb table, and some are missing; sequencing was by immunoSEQ multiplex PCR. The profile shows 190,000 or so clones, 58% of them singletons. Sequencing used CD4+ T cells sorted from blood, obtained at week 24, from a patient treated with tofacitinib. This clonotype originated in a human donor with alopecia areata. The chain employs TRBV9 and TRBJ2-2, with TRBD1 identical over 7 bases. The CDR3 DNA sequence: TGTGCCAGCAGCGGACAGGGAATAGGCACCGGGGAGCTGTTTTTT. Protein: CASSGQGIGTGELFF.